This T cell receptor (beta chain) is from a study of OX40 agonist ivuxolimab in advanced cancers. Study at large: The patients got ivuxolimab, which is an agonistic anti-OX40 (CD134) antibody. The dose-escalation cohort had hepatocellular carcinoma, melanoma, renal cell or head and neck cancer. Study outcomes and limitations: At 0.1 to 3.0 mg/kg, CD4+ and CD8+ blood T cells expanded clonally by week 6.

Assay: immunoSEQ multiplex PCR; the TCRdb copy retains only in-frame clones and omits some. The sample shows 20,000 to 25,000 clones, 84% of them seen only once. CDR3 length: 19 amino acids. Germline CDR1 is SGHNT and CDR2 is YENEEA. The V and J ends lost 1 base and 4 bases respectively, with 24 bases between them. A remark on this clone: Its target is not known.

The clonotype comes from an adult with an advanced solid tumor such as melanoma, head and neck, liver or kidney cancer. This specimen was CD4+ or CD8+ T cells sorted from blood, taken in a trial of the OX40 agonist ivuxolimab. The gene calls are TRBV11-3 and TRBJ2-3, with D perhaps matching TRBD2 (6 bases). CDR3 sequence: CASSLVLPGRRSTPDTQYF. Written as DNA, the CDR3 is TGTGCCAGCAGCTTAGTTCTGCCAGGGAGGAGGTCGACACCAGATACGCAGTATTTT.